The TCR beta chain under discussion was sequenced for a study of blood T cell repertoires in COVID-19. Across the whole study: Some COVID-19 samples were acute and others convalescent; all came from the United States, Italy and Spain. Sources were T cells, B-cell-depleted T cells, or PBMCs; the material itself was cDNA or gDNA.

Per the study methods: Reference gene primer amplification in the assay estimated nucleated cell counts. The table came from immunoSEQ multiplex PCR; TCRdb's copy has only in-frame clones and leaves some out. V and J calls and clone size come straight from that table; D and trimming were deduced from the DNA. Of approximately 230,000 clones in the sample, approximately 81% were seen once. The clonotype originates from a man aged 30 to 45 with active or convalescent COVID-19. The sample taken for sequencing was peripheral blood.

The CDR3 bases are TGTGCCAGCAGTTCCAGGGTTGGGACAGACCTTTCTGGGGCCAACGTCCTGACTTTC. It yields the protein CASSSRVGTDLSGANVLTF. The chain is built from TRBV14 and TRBJ2-6, with TRBD1 matching 7 bases. Unmatched junction bases numbered 15, after V lost 6 bases and J lost 1 base. The CDR3 loop spans 19 amino acids. CDR1 and CDR2 (germline): SGHDN, FVKESK.